These 31 T cell receptor beta chains originate from one sample sequenced in a study of blood T cell repertoires in COVID-19. Profiling relied on immunoSEQ multiplex PCR, and the TCRdb table lists in-frame clones only, not all of them. The profile shows 190,000 or so clones, almost 85% of them singletons. The sequenced sample consisted of peripheral blood. All receptors derive from a human donor with acute or convalescent COVID-19. The donor label of this sample is uncertain.

The chain couples TRBV4-2 to TRBJ2-7; 8 bases are a match to TRBD2. The germline V gene has CDR1 LGHNA and CDR2 YNFKEQ. The CDR3 totals 16 residues. V lost 3 bases and J lost 6; bases outside the gene matches: 13. CDR3 nucleotides: TGTGCCAGCAGCCAGGTGAATCTAGCGGGTGGTCTCGAGCAGTACTTC. This sequence encodes CASSQVNLAGGLEQYF.

This chain links TRBV3-1 (or the pseudogene TRBV3-2) with TRBJ2-2; TRBD1 aligns across 8 bases. Germline V lookup: CDR1 LGHDT, CDR2 YNNKEL (reference sequence). This CDR3 region has 16 residues. V was clipped by 3 bases and J by 6 bases; unmatched bases: 9. Written as DNA, the CDR3 is TGTGCCAGCAGCCACCTTCGACAGGGGTTCGCCGGGGAGCTGTTTTTT. Translated: CASSHLRQGFAGELFF.

This clone was seen a single time. The J gene is TRBJ1-1, the V gene TRBV19; 8 bases agree with TRBD1. V was clipped by 6 bases and J by 8 bases; unmatched bases: 8. The CDR3 contains 13 residues. From germline, CDR1 is LNHDA and CDR2 SQIVND (reference sequence). The CDR3 is CASSLRRDREAFF. CDR3 nucleotides: TGTGCCAGTAGCCTACGACGGGACAGGGAAGCTTTCTTT.

The rearrangement uses TRBV27 and TRBJ2-7; D is perhaps TRBD2 (5 bases). Deletions cut 6 bases from V and 3 bases from J, with 18 bases between. CDR3 length: 15 residues. Per germline, CDR1 MNHEY and CDR2 SMNVEV (reference sequence). The CDR3 spells CASSRSVYGDYEQYF. In DNA, the CDR3 is TGTGCCAGCAGCCGATCCGTTTACGGGGACTACGAGCAGTACTTC.

CDR3 sequence reads: CASSPSSRAGGKDTQYF. The DNA for the CDR3 is TGTGCCAGCAGTCCCTCGTCGCGAGCGGGAGGTAAAGATACGCAGTATTTT. The chain joins TRBV27 to TRBJ2-3, with 9 nucleotides matching TRBD2. The CDR3 is made up of 17 amino acids. The V segment lost 5 bases and the J segment 5 bases; nucleotides outside the gene matches: 14. CDR1 and CDR2 (germline): MNHEY, SMNVEV (reference sequence).

The chain is built from TRBV18 and TRBJ1-3; possible D gene TRBD1, 6 bases. Germline CDR1 KGHSH, CDR2 LQKENI. Trimming removed 2 bases at V and 0 bases at J, with 11 bases between. This CDR3 is 16 amino acids long. CDR3 loop: CASSPRQGPSGNTIYF. The CDR3 DNA sequence: TGTGCCAGCTCACCAAGGCAGGGGCCCTCTGGAAACACCATATATTTT.

This sequence joins TRBV29-1 and TRBJ1-1; D is perhaps TRBD1 (6 bases). The CDR3 totals 12 residues. Trimming left V 3 bases short and J 7 bases short, with 12 bases between. Germline-derived CDR1 and CDR2 are SQVTM and ANQGSEA. The CDR3 here is CSVDQGHIEAFF. The DNA of the CDR3 is TGCAGCGTTGATCAGGGGCACATTGAAGCTTTCTTT.

The chain couples TRBV28 to TRBJ2-1, with 11 bases fitting TRBD2. With V trimmed by 7 bases and J by 9 bases, 11 bases remained unmatched. The CDR3 spans 15 residues. Per germline, CDR1 MDHEN and CDR2 SYDVKM. The CDR3, as DNA: TGTGCCAGCACCCCGAGACTAGCGGGAAGGCTTGAGCAGTTCTTC. It codes for CASTPRLAGRLEQFF.

The gene calls are TRBV5-1 and TRBJ2-3; 10 bases are a match to TRBD1. CDR1 and CDR2 (germline): SGHRS, YFSETQ. The junction had 8 bases not matched to a gene; V was cut back by 3 bases and J by 1 base. The CDR3 runs 17 residues. The CDR3: CASSSFGTGEGTDTQYF. The CDR3 nucleotides read TGCGCCAGCAGCTCATTCGGGACAGGGGAAGGCACAGATACGCAGTATTTT.

The CDR3 loop reads CASSSPGLYNEQFF. In DNA form, the CDR3 reads TGTGCCAGCAGCTCCCCGGGACTCTACAATGAGCAGTTCTTC. V gene TRBV5-6 combines with J gene TRBJ2-1, with D maybe TRBD2 (6 bases). The CDR3 loop spans 14 amino acids. CDR1 is SGHDT and CDR2 is YYEEEE in the germline V gene. Between the trimmed V and J ends, which lost 3 bases and 3 bases, there was a span of 10 bases.

The V gene is TRBV5-6, the J gene TRBJ2-5; tentatively, D is TRBD1 (6 bases). The germline V gene encodes CDR1 SGHDT and CDR2 YYEEEE. CDR3 size: 14 residues. V dropped 6 bases and J dropped 7 bases, with 19 bases sitting between them. In DNA form, the CDR3 reads TGTGCCAGCACCCTGGGACACCCAGGAGGGACCCAGTACTTC. This encodes CASTLGHPGGTQYF.

The rearrangement joins TRBV6-2 or TRBV6-3 to TRBJ1-1, with TRBD1 identical over 8 bases. Looked up from germline, CDR1 is MNHEY and CDR2 is SVGEGT. The CDR3 is made up of 15 amino acids. V dropped 6 bases and J dropped 3; count of bases not matched to a gene: 9. The CDR3 region is CASSQTKDRDTEAFF. The CDR3 coding sequence is TGTGCCAGCAGCCAAACAAAGGACAGGGACACTGAAGCTTTCTTT.

This clone has only one observation. The genes are TRBV7-9 and TRBJ2-1; 10 nucleotides match TRBD2. CDR1 and CDR2 from the germline V gene are SEHNR and FQNEAQ (reference sequence). With V trimmed by 5 bases and J by 5 bases, 6 bases remained unmatched. CDR3 length equals 15 residues. Here the CDR3 reads CASSPGTSANNEQFF. In DNA form, the CDR3 reads TGTGCCAGCAGCCCCGGGACTAGCGCCAACAATGAGCAGTTCTTC. Full variable domain (outside the CDR3, taken from reference TRBV7-9 and TRBJ2-1): DTGVSQNPRHKITKRGQNVTFRCDPISEHNRLYWYRQTLGQGPEFLTYFQNEAQLEKSRLLSDRFSAERPKGSFSTLEIQRTEQGDSAMYLCASSPGTSANNEQFFGPGTRLTVL.

V and J are TRBV9 and TRBJ2-7; no clear D gene. The germline CDR1 and CDR2 sequences are SGDLS and YYNGEE. The CDR3 is 15 residues long. V lost 0 bases, J lost 5 bases, and 15 bases lay in between. This CDR3 reads CASSVGVTSLNEQYF. The CDR3 DNA reads as TGTGCCAGCAGCGTAGGAGTGACTTCACTAAACGAGCAGTACTTC.

The chain employs TRBV24-1 and TRBJ2-1; weak D call: TRBD2 (5 bases). CDR1 KGHDR and CDR2 SFDVKD come from the germline V gene. Trimming pared 4 bases from V and 9 bases from J, leaving 12 bases between. The CDR3 runs 13 residues. The DNA of the CDR3 is TGTGCCACCAGTGACTACCCAACTAGTGAGCAGTTCTTC. The encoded protein is CATSDYPTSEQFF.

The V gene is TRBV24-1, the J gene TRBJ1-5, with TRBD1 matching 8 bases. The CDR3 covers 14 residues. The V gene's germline CDR1 is KGHDR and CDR2 SFDVKD. With 9 bases clipped from V and 6 bases from J, the junction kept 9 bases outside the gene matches. This CDR3 is CATRPRGLVQPQHF. In DNA form, the CDR3 reads TGTGCCACCCGGCCCAGGGGGCTGGTTCAGCCCCAGCATTTT.

This rearrangement joins TRBV7-2 to TRBJ2-7; 7 bases are shared with TRBD1. V lost 0 bases to trimming and J lost 1 base; unmatched junction nucleotides: 0. The CDR3 is made up of 14 amino acids. Germline assignment: CDR1 SGHTA and CDR2 FQGNSA. CDR3 region: CASSLATGSYEQYF. DNA for the CDR3: TGTGCCAGCAGCTTAGCGACAGGGTCCTACGAGCAGTACTTC.

This sequence joins TRBV5-1 and TRBJ2-7; D perhaps matches TRBD2 (5 bases). Trimming pared 0 bases from V and 3 bases from J, leaving 10 bases between. Germline V CDR1 and CDR2: SGHRS, YFSETQ. CDR3 length equals 14 residues. CDR3 in amino acids: CASSLGGGRYEQYF. Here the CDR3 DNA reads TGCGCCAGCAGCTTGGGCGGCGGGCGCTACGAGCAGTACTTC.

The chain recombines TRBV5-1 with TRBJ1-3; D perhaps matches TRBD1 (5 bases). Germline assignment: CDR1 SGHRS and CDR2 YFSETQ. Trimming removed 0 bases at V and 0 bases at J, with 7 bases between. CDR3 length: 15 amino acids. CDR3 bases: TGCGCCAGCAGCTTGGTAGGGGCCTCTGGAAACACCATATATTTT. It codes for CASSLVGASGNTIYF.

V gene TRBV7-2 combines with J gene TRBJ2-7; possibly TRBD2 for D (6 bases). CDR1 and CDR2 (germline): SGHTA, FQGNSA. V dropped 3 bases and J dropped 1 base, with 13 bases sitting between them. The CDR3 runs to 15 residues. DNA of the CDR3: TGTGCCAGCAGCTTTGGGGGGAGGAGGTCCTACGAGCAGTACTTC. This encodes CASSFGGRRSYEQYF.

The V and J genes are TRBV7-9 and TRBJ1-5; TRBD1 matches 9 bases. V was pared by 5 bases and J by 4 bases, with 6 bases of the junction left unmatched. Germline V gives CDR1 SEHNR, CDR2 FQNEAQ (reference sequence). CDR3 length: 15 residues. The CDR3 is CASSLGTGLNQPQHF. In DNA, the CDR3 is TGTGCCAGCAGCCTAGGGACAGGGCTAAATCAGCCCCAGCATTTT.

For this clone: At one of its ends the junction is not consistent with the germline gene, which may arise from a read error. Different DNA sequences within this sample yield the same CDR3. The rearrangement links TRBV18 to TRBJ2-7, with D perhaps TRBD2 (6 bases). Germline CDR1 reads KGHSH; CDR2 reads LQKENI. The CDR3 length is 14 residues. The CDR3: CASSPPAGPYEQYF. CDR3 sequence (DNA): TGTGCCAGCTCACCACCAGCGGGCCCGTACGAGCAGTATTTC.

The chain has TRBV7-9 and TRBJ2-1, with D hard to call. CDR3 size: 13 residues. Germline V gene data show CDR1 as SEHNR and CDR2 as FQNEAQ (reference sequence). Trimming shortened V by 0 bases and J by 5 bases, and 5 bases separated the two germline ends. The CDR3, as DNA: TGTGCCAGCAGCTTAGCCCGGGACAATGAGCAGTTCTTC. Protein sequence: CASSLARDNEQFF.

This clone was counted a few times. This chain links TRBV5-1 with TRBJ2-1, with 12 bases aligning to TRBD2. The CDR3 contains 17 residues. Per germline, CDR1 SGHRS and CDR2 YFSETQ. The V segment lost 3 bases and the J segment 3 bases; nucleotides outside the gene matches: 7. The DNA for the CDR3 is TGCGCCAGCAGCTCAACGACTAGCGGGAGAGGCTACAATGAGCAGTTCTTC. Translated: CASSSTTSGRGYNEQFF.

The V gene is TRBV10-3, the J gene TRBJ1-3; D is ambiguous. Germline values: CDR1 ENHRY, CDR2 SYGVKD. Trimming left V 5 bases short and J 0 bases short, with 8 bases between. This CDR3 contains 14 residues. CDR3 protein: CAISRQLSGNTIYF. The CDR3 coding sequence is TGTGCCATCAGTCGACAACTCTCTGGAAACACCATATATTTT.

The CDR3 region is CASSHGQRTNYGYTF. In DNA form, the CDR3 reads TGCGCCAGCAGCCACGGACAGCGAACTAACTATGGCTACACCTTC. This chain joins TRBV5-1 and TRBJ1-2; possible D gene TRBD1, 6 bases. Trimming removed 4 bases from V and 0 bases from J, with 13 bases in between. The germline CDR1 and CDR2 sequences are SGHRS and YFSETQ. This CDR3 region has 15 residues.

This rearrangement joins TRBV6-4 to TRBJ2-2; 8 bases are a match to TRBD2. Germline assignment: CDR1 MRHNA and CDR2 SNTAGT. The CDR3 is 14 residues long. The V and J ends lost 6 bases and 1 base, in that order; junction bases with no gene match: 1. Here the CDR3 DNA reads TGTGCCAGCAGGAGCGGGGGGAACACCGGGGAGCTGTTTTTT. As protein: CASRSGGNTGELFF.

The J gene is TRBJ2-7, the V gene TRBV29-1; 7 bases map to TRBD1. The CDR3 is made up of 11 amino acids. Germline loops: CDR1 SQVTM, CDR2 ANQGSEA. V was clipped by 8 bases and J by 6 bases; unmatched bases: 7. The CDR3 protein is CSTRQGSEQYF. For the CDR3, the DNA is TGCAGCACCAGACAGGGCTCCGAGCAGTACTTC.

J is TRBJ2-2 and V is TRBV4-1; D not certain. CDR1 is MGHRA and CDR2 is YSYEKL in the germline V gene. The CDR3 sequence is 13 residues long. The V end was cut by 4 bases, the J end by 5 bases, with 8 bases between. CDR3 nucleotides: TGCGCCAGCAGCCCACCCGGGACCGGGGAGCTGTTTTTT. Its translation is CASSPPGTGELFF.

V and J are TRBV30 and TRBJ2-7; tentatively, D is TRBD1 (8 bases). The V end lost 0 bases, the J end lost 3 bases, and 15 bases lay between the germline ends. This CDR3 has 15 residues. Per germline, CDR1 GTSNPN and CDR2 SVGIG (reference sequence). CDR3 protein: CAWSVQYRGGYEQYF. DNA for the CDR3: TGTGCCTGGAGTGTACAATACAGGGGGGGCTACGAGCAGTACTTC.

V is TRBV11-1 and J is TRBJ2-1; TRBD2 might be the D (9 bases). The CDR3 sequence is 16 residues long. V was clipped by 5 bases and J by 8 bases, with 22 bases between them. Germline assignment: CDR1 SGHAT and CDR2 FQDESV (reference sequence). The CDR3 DNA follows: TGTGCCAGCAGCCCGGGAGGACAGGGACTAGCTCATGAGCAGTTCTTC. Its protein product is CASSPGGQGLAHEQFF.